These T cell receptor beta chains were read from a single sample in a study of control samples from healthy donors and cancer patients. Produced via immunoSEQ multiplex PCR; TCRdb's table is partial and in-frame only. The repertoire includes 60,000 to 85,000 clones, 85% to 95% of them detected once, and 5.5% to 6.5% sits in the top ten. Sequencing was done on a sample of blood. Receptor source: a woman aged 60-70 years in good health. CDR3s include the opening cysteine and the closing phenylalanine or tryptophan. D genes are given only for firm matches. Clone size is not always given. Where it is, it says once, few, many or a class for expanded clones.

CDR3nt	CDR3aa	abundance	d_gene	v_gene	j_gene
TGTGCCAGCAGTCAAATGAACACTGAAGCTTTCTTT	CASSQMNTEAFF	NA	NA	TRBV28	TRBJ1-1
TGTGCCACCAGTGATAGGACGCAGGCCAACTATGGCTACACCTTC	CATSDRTQANYGYTF	NA	NA	TRBV24-1	TRBJ1-2
TGTGCCAGCAGCTCTACAGGGAGAGGGGTGGGGAATGAGCAGTTCTTC	CASSSTGRGVGNEQFF	few	NA	TRBV5-4	TRBJ2-1
TGTGCCAGCAGCCGGACTCGGGGGCAGGCTAATGAAAAACTGTTTTTT	CASSRTRGQANEKLFF	NA	NA	TRBV7-9	TRBJ1-4
TGCGCCAGCAACTACTCTCCAGGCCCTAACTATGGCTACACCTTC	CASNYSPGPNYGYTF	NA	NA	TRBV5-1	TRBJ1-2
TGTGCCTGGAGTTTTAGCACAGATACGCAGTATTTT	CAWSFSTDTQYF	NA	NA	TRBV30	TRBJ2-3
TGTGCCAGCAGCGACAGGGAGGCTTCACCCCTCCACTTT	CASSDREASPLHF	NA	TRBD1	TRBV3-1/TRBV3-2	TRBJ1-6
TGTGCCAGCTCACCAAGGGGACAGCCTAATGAAAAACTGTTTTTT	CASSPRGQPNEKLFF	NA	TRBD1	TRBV18	TRBJ1-4
TGTGCCAGCAGATTATGGACCGCTAATGAGCAGTTCTTC	CASRLWTANEQFF	NA	NA	TRBV27	TRBJ2-1
TGTGCCAGCAGACAAGTCGGGGCCTCGTGGGGAGGCTACACCTTC	CASRQVGASWGGYTF	NA	NA	TRBV3-1/TRBV3-2	TRBJ1-2
TGCGCCAGCAGCCGGAACCCGGAGGAGACCCAGTACTTC	CASSRNPEETQYF	NA	NA	TRBV5-1	TRBJ2-5
TGTGCCAGCAGCTTAAGGCGGGGGACAGGGGACAATGAGCAGTTCTTC	CASSLRRGTGDNEQFF	NA	TRBD1	TRBV11-2	TRBJ2-1
TGTGCCTGGAGTGAAGGTAGCAGACGGACCAATGAGCAGTTCTTC	CAWSEGSRRTNEQFF	NA	NA	TRBV30	TRBJ2-1
TGTGCCAGCAGCTTAGGACGATTAGCCTACGAGCAGTACTTC	CASSLGRLAYEQYF	NA	NA	TRBV7-2	TRBJ2-7
TGTGCCAGCAGCTTTAAATGGACTAAGGACTACGAGCAGTACTTC	CASSFKWTKDYEQYF	NA	NA	TRBV5-5	TRBJ2-7
TGCGCCAGCAGCAAGGACAGGCCGGGCACAGATACGCAGTATTTT	CASSKDRPGTDTQYF	NA	TRBD1	TRBV5-1	TRBJ2-3
TGTGCCAGCAGTTTAGACAGGGGGCAGTACTTC	CASSLDRGQYF	NA	TRBD1	TRBV12-3/TRBV12-4	TRBJ2-7
TGCGCCAGCAGCTTGGACGGGACTCAGCCCCAGCATTTT	CASSLDGTQPQHF	NA	NA	TRBV5-1	TRBJ1-5
TGTGCCAGTAGTATAATGTCAGGGAGTGAGCAGTTCTTC	CASSIMSGSEQFF	once	NA	TRBV19	TRBJ2-1
TGTGCCAGCAGCTTAGTCAGGTCAGATACGCAGTATTTT	CASSLVRSDTQYF	NA	NA	TRBV7-9	TRBJ2-3
TGTGCCAGCAGCCTGGGACACTTGAATCAGCCCCAGCATTTT	CASSLGHLNQPQHF	NA	NA	TRBV28	TRBJ1-5
TGTGCCAGCAGTGAAGCCTCCTACGAGCAGTACTTC	CASSEASYEQYF	NA	NA	TRBV2	TRBJ2-7
TGCAGCGTTGGAAAGACCTACGAGCAGTACTTC	CSVGKTYEQYF	once	NA	TRBV29-1	TRBJ2-7
TGTGCCAGCAGCCCCCGGCTAGCGGGAGGGATAGAGACCCAGTACTTC	CASSPRLAGGIETQYF	once	TRBD2	TRBV2	TRBJ2-5
TGCGCCAGCAGCTTGGTATCGACAGGGACTAAGGAGACCCAGTACTTC	CASSLVSTGTKETQYF	NA	NA	TRBV5-1	TRBJ2-5
TGCGCCAGCAGCCCCGGACAGTACAGCAATCAGCCCCAGCATTTT	CASSPGQYSNQPQHF	NA	NA	TRBV4-1	TRBJ1-5
TGTGCCAGCAGCCACACCGGGGAGCTGTTTTTT	CASSHTGELFF	NA	NA	TRBV3-1/TRBV3-2	TRBJ2-2
TGTGCCAGCGGGGGGGCCGGGACAGGGTACCAAGAGACCCAGTACTTC	CASGGAGTGYQETQYF	once	TRBD1	TRBV7-9	TRBJ2-5
TGTGCCAGCAGCCATTACAGGGAGTGGGGTTCACCCCTCCACTTT	CASSHYREWGSPLHF	NA	NA	TRBV3-1/TRBV3-2	TRBJ1-6
TGTGCCAGCAGTGTTGATAGCGGGAACACTGAAGCTTTCTTT	CASSVDSGNTEAFF	NA	NA	TRBV2	TRBJ1-1
TGTGCCAGCAGTCGGTCCGGCAGCTCTGGAAACACCATATATTTT	CASSRSGSSGNTIYF	NA	NA	TRBV27	TRBJ1-3
TGTGCCAGCAGTTTCACAGGAGCCTACGAGCAGTACTTC	CASSFTGAYEQYF	NA	NA	TRBV27	TRBJ2-7
TGTGCCAGCAGCTTGCGACAGGGAACGAATGAAGCTTTCTTT	CASSLRQGTNEAFF	NA	TRBD1	TRBV5-4	TRBJ1-1
TGTGCCAGCAGCCAAGACGGGACTAGCGGGGACTACGAGCAGTACTTC	CASSQDGTSGDYEQYF	NA	TRBD2	TRBV3-1/TRBV3-2	TRBJ2-7
TGTGCCAGCAGTTTGGCCAGGGAAGAGCCCCAGCATTTT	CASSLAREEPQHF	NA	NA	TRBV28	TRBJ1-5
TGTGCCAGCAGCCGGGGGACTAGCGGGACGGAGACCCAGTACTTC	CASSRGTSGTETQYF	once	TRBD2	TRBV11-1	TRBJ2-5
TGTGCCAGCAGCCCAGGGACTCCCCTAGGGGGGGAGCAGTTCTTC	CASSPGTPLGGEQFF	NA	NA	TRBV9	TRBJ2-1
TGTGCCAGCTCGGGTTTCGCAATAGGGATCTACGAGCAGTACTTC	CASSGFAIGIYEQYF	once	NA	TRBV18	TRBJ2-7
TGCGCCAGCACCCTTCGGGGGACTAGCGGATACAATGAGCAGTTCTTC	CASTLRGTSGYNEQFF	once	TRBD2	TRBV5-1	TRBJ2-1
TGTGCCAGCAGTTCCCGACACAAGAACACCGGGGAGCTGTTTTTT	CASSSRHKNTGELFF	NA	NA	TRBV6-6	TRBJ2-2
TGTGCCAGCAGCCCGATGAGGGGTAGCAATCAGCCCCAGCATTTT	CASSPMRGSNQPQHF	NA	NA	TRBV7-2	TRBJ1-5
TGTGCCAGCAGCCCCTGGGGACTAGCGGGAGATCATGAGCAGTTCTTC	CASSPWGLAGDHEQFF	NA	TRBD2	TRBV7-9	TRBJ2-1
TGTGCCAGCAGCTTTCAAACGTACGGTAATGAAAAACTGTTTTTT	CASSFQTYGNEKLFF	NA	NA	TRBV11-2	TRBJ1-4
TGTGCCAGCAGTTTATACATTGCGGGCGAGCAGTACTTC	CASSLYIAGEQYF	NA	NA	TRBV27	TRBJ2-7
TGTGCCAGCAGCGCTGGTCCAGGCCTGAACGGGGCTTTCTTT	CASSAGPGLNGAFF	few	NA	TRBV9	TRBJ1-1
TGTGCCAGCAGCAGGCGACAGGTCTACTCCTACGAGCAGTACTTC	CASSRRQVYSYEQYF	NA	NA	TRBV6-2/TRBV6-3	TRBJ2-7
TGTGCCACCAGCGGCGGGACAGGGTTTGATCAGCCCCAGCATTTT	CATSGGTGFDQPQHF	few	TRBD1	TRBV15	TRBJ1-5
TGTGCCAGCTCACCCCGGGAGTCCGAGCAGTACTTC	CASSPRESEQYF	few	NA	TRBV18	TRBJ2-7
TGTGCCAGCAGTTACGTGTTAGGCTACGAGCAGTACTTC	CASSYVLGYEQYF	once	NA	TRBV6-2/TRBV6-3	TRBJ2-7
TGTGCCAGCAGTTACTCCGGGTTGGGCGCCTACGAGCAGTACTTC	CASSYSGLGAYEQYF	NA	NA	TRBV6-5	TRBJ2-7
TGTGCCATCCAGTCAGGACAGGGTTCATCAGAAGCTTTCTTT	CAIQSGQGSSEAFF	once	TRBD1	TRBV6-5	TRBJ1-1
TGTGCCAGCAGCCAATCTAGTGAAAACTATGGCTACACCTTC	CASSQSSENYGYTF	NA	NA	TRBV16	TRBJ1-2
TGTGCCAGCAGTCGCGGGGGGAGCACAGATACGCAGTATTTT	CASSRGGSTDTQYF	NA	TRBD2	TRBV25-1	TRBJ2-3
TGTGCCAGCAGCTTACGGACTAGCGGGAGAGAGACCCAGTACTTC	CASSLRTSGRETQYF	once	TRBD2	TRBV7-2	TRBJ2-5
TGTGCCAGCAGTTACTCGATGAGGGATGGCTACACCTTC	CASSYSMRDGYTF	few	NA	TRBV6-5	TRBJ1-2
TGCAGCGTTGATGCGGCTAGCGGTTCCTACGAGCAGTACTTC	CSVDAASGSYEQYF	NA	TRBD2	TRBV29-1	TRBJ2-7
TGCGCCAGCAGCTTTGTAGGAGAGCCCACAGATACGCAGTATTTT	CASSFVGEPTDTQYF	NA	NA	TRBV5-1	TRBJ2-3
TGCGCCAGCAGCTTTGGGGACAGGGAGGCCTACGAGCAGTACTTC	CASSFGDREAYEQYF	once	TRBD1	TRBV5-1	TRBJ2-7
TGTGCCACCAGCCCCACAGGGGTTTTTAAATATGAGCAGTTCTTC	CATSPTGVFKYEQFF	NA	TRBD1	TRBV24-1	TRBJ2-1